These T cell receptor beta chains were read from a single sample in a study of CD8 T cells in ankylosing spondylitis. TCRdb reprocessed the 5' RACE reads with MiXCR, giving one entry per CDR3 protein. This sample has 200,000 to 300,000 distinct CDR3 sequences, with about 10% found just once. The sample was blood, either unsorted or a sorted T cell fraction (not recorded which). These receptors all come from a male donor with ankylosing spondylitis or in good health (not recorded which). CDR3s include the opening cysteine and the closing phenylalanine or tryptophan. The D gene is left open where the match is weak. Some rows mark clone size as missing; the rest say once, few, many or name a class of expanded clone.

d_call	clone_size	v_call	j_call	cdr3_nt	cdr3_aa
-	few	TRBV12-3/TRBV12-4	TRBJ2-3	TGTGCCAGCAGTTTGCGGCAGGGGAGGTCAGATACGCAGTATTTT	CASSLRQGRSDTQYF
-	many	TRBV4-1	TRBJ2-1	TGCGCCAGCAGCCAAGATGAGTTAACTGGATCCAATGAGCAGTTCTTC	CASSQDELTGSNEQFF
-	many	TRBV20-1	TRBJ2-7	TGCAGTGCTAGAGATCACAGGGCCGCTTACGAGCAGTACTTC	CSARDHRAAYEQYF
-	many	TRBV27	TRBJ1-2	TGTGCCAGCAGTTCCCAGGCGCGGGAGGAGACCTTC	CASSSQAREETF
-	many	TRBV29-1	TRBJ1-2	TGCAGCGTTGAAGGCGAACTTAAGACAGACAGTCCTCCCGGGGGCTACACCTTC	CSVEGELKTDSPPGGYTF
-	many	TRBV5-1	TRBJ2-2	TGCGCCAGCAGCTTCCCCAGGGAGGTGGACACCGGGGAGCTGTTTTTT	CASSFPREVDTGELFF
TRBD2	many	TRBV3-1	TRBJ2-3	TGTGCCAGCAGCCCTAGCGGAGGGATGACAGATACGCAGTATTTT	CASSPSGGMTDTQYF
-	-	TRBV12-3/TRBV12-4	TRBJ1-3	TGTGCCAGCAGTTTCGCCGGGAGCTCTGGAAACACCATATATTTT	CASSFAGSSGNTIYF
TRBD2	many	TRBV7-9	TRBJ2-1	TGTGCCAGCAGCCGAACTAGCGGGGGGTCCTACAATGAGCAGTTCTTC	CASSRTSGGSYNEQFF
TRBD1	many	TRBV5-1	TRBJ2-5	TGCGCCAGCAGCGGAGGACAGGGTAAAGAGACCCAGTACTTC	CASSGGQGKETQYF
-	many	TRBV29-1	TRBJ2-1	TGCAGCGTTGAAGCGTCGGGATCCTACAATGAGCAGTTCTTC	CSVEASGSYNEQFF
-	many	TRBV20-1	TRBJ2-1	TGCAGTGCTGTCGCTCGGGGCCTCTCGGTGCATGAGCAGTTCTTC	CSAVARGLSVHEQFF
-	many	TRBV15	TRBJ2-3	TGTGCCACCAGCAGAGATGGAACCACAGATACGCAGTATTTT	CATSRDGTTDTQYF
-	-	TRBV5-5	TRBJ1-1	TGTGCCAGCAGCTTTTCCGGGACCCTGAACATTGAAGCTTTCTTT	CASSFSGTLNIEAFF
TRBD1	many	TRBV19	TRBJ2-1	TGTGCCAGTAGTATAGATACCGGGACAGGAGGCTACAATGAGCAGTTCTTC	CASSIDTGTGGYNEQFF
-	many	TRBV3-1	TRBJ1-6	TGTGCCAGCAGCCAAAGCTATAATTCACCCCTCCACTTT	CASSQSYNSPLHF
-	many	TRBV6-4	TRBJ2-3	TGTGCCAGCACCCTAAATAGCGGAAGCCCCACAGATACGCAGTATTTT	CASTLNSGSPTDTQYF
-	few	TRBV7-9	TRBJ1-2	TGTGCCAGCAGCTCTTGGACAAAAAGCTCCTATGGCTACACCTTC	CASSSWTKSSYGYTF
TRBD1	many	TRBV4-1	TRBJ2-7	TGCGCCAGCAGCCACCTGGACAGGGCGGACTACGAGCAGTACTTC	CASSHLDRADYEQYF
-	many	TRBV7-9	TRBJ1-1	TGTGCCAGCAGCCCAGGAGGTGGAAGGAACACTGAAGCTTTCTTT	CASSPGGGRNTEAFF
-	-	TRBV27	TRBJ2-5	TGTGCCAGTCCCTTACCGGGCGAATGGGTGGGGGAAGAGACCCAGTACTTC	CASPLPGEWVGEETQYF
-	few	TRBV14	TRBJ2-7	TGTGCCAGCAGCCAAGAATCAGGCCCCTACGAGCAGTACTTC	CASSQESGPYEQYF
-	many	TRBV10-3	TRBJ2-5	TGTGCCATCGGAGCCAGTGATCCACAAGAGACCCAGTACTTC	CAIGASDPQETQYF
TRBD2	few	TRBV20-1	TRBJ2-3	TGCAGTGCGAGGAACCCGGGACTAGCGGGAGGACGGAAAGATACGCAGTATTTT	CSARNPGLAGGRKDTQYF
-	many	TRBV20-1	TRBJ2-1	TGCAGTGCTAGAGGTTTAGGCTACAATGAGCAGTTCTTC	CSARGLGYNEQFF
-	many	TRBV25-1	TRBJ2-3	TGTGCCAGCAGTGACTGGACGTCTAGCACAGATACGCAGTATTTT	CASSDWTSSTDTQYF
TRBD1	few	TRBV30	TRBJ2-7	TGTGCCTGGAGGGGACAGGGGGCAGTAATCCACGAGCAGTACTTC	CAWRGQGAVIHEQYF
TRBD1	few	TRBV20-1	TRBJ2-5	TGCAGTGCTATAGAGGCAGGGGGCTGGGAGACCCAGTACTTC	CSAIEAGGWETQYF
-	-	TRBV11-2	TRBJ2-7	TGTGCCAGCAGCACCGGGACTGGGACTTCCTACGAGCAGTACTTC	CASSTGTGTSYEQYF
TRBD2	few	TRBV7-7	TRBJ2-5	TGTGCCAGCAGCTTCGGGACTAGTACCCAAGAGACCCAGTACTTC	CASSFGTSTQETQYF
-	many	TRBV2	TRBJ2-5	TGTGCCAGCAGTGAAGGCGCAAGATCAGGGACCCAGTACTTC	CASSEGARSGTQYF
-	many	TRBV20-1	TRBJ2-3	TGCAGTGCTAAATCATCCCGGAGCACAGATACGCAGTATTTT	CSAKSSRSTDTQYF
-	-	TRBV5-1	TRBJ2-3	TGCGCCAGCAGCACGACGGCCGCTAGCACAGATACGCAGTATTTT	CASSTTAASTDTQYF
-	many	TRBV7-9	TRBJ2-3	TGTGCCAGCAGTCCTCAGGGTACGGATACGCAGTATTTT	CASSPQGTDTQYF
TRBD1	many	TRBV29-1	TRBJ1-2	TGCAGCGTTGCGGGACAGGGATATGGCTACACCTTC	CSVAGQGYGYTF
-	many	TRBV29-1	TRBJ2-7	TGCAGCCCACGAGACAGGAGCCCCTTCTTCTCCTCGACTTCTTACGAGCAGTACTTC	CSPRDRSPFFSSTSYEQYF
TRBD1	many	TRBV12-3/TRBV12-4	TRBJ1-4	TGTGCCAGCAGGGAACAGAAGGGGGCCGAAAAACTGTTTTTT	CASREQKGAEKLFF
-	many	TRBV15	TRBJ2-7	TGTGCCACCAGCAGTCTCCCCATCTCCGCATCCGAGCAGTACTTC	CATSSLPISASEQYF
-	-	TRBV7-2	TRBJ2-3	TGTGCCAGCAGCTCTACTGAGACTAGAGGAGATACGCAGTATTTT	CASSSTETRGDTQYF
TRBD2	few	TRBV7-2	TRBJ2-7	TGTGCCAGCACCCCCTCCGGACTAGTCTACGAGCAGTACTTC	CASTPSGLVYEQYF
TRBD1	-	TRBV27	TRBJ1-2	TGTGCCAGCAGTTTGGCAGGGGGCAAGTATGGCTACACCTTC	CASSLAGGKYGYTF
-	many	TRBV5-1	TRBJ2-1	TGCGCCAGCAGAGAAAGTAAAAGTGCGGGGAACAATGAGCAGTTCTTC	CASRESKSAGNNEQFF
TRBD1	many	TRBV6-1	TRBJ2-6	TGTGCCAGCAGTCGGGACAGGGGGCCAGGGGCCAACGTCCTGACTTTC	CASSRDRGPGANVLTF
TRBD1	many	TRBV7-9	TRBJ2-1	TGTGCCAGCAGCACTCCGGGACAGGAGGAGTTCTTC	CASSTPGQEEFF
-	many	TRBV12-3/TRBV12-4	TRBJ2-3	TGTGCCAGCACCGGGGCCACCGAGGACCCAGATACGCAGTATTTT	CASTGATEDPDTQYF
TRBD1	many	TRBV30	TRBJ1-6	TGTGCCTGGAGTGTAAGGTGGCAGGGAGGGGGCCTAAGCTCCTATAATTCACCCCTCCACTTT	CAWSVRWQGGGLSSYNSPLHF
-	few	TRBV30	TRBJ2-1	TGTGCCTGGAGTGGTTCCGGGCGGGTTTTCGAGCAGTTCTTC	CAWSGSGRVFEQFF
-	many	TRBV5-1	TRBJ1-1	TGCGCCAGCAGCTTGGGCCCCACACAGGGCTTGAACACTGAAGCTTTCTTT	CASSLGPTQGLNTEAFF
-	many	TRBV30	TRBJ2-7	TGTGCCTGGAGTTCGGGTCACGAGCAGTACTTC	CAWSSGHEQYF
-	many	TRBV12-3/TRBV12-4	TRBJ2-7	TGTGCCAGCAGTTTAGTAACCAGGGCCCCCTACGAGCAGTACTTC	CASSLVTRAPYEQYF
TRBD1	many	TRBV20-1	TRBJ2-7	TGCAGTGCACAAGGACAGGGGTACTCCTACGAGCAGTACTTC	CSAQGQGYSYEQYF
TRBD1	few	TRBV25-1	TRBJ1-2	TGTGCCAGCAGTGGTTCGACGGGACAGGGGGCTGTTGGCTACACCTTC	CASSGSTGQGAVGYTF